A few counts support the clone carrying this TCR beta chain. Antigen: not known. From RNA transcripts, TCR beta CDR3 regions were amplified. With the HTBI primer set, the TCR CDR3 went through a first round of RT-PCR. TCRdb reprocessed the multiplex PCR reads via MiXCR and lists one record per CDR3 protein. The sample has around 570,000 distinct CDR3 sequences, nearly 20% seen once. These data originate in a study of T cells in Graves' hyperthyroidism and ophthalmopathy. The study included ophthalmopathy patients with Clinical Activity Score at least 3, NOSPECS grade at least 4 and duration under 3 months. In making diagnoses, clinical symptoms, serum thyroxine and TRAb, thyroid ultrasound and orbital computed tomography were all used. Study-wide results and caveats: Ophthalmopathy, which appeared later, was predicted by the model a median about 6.8 months before onset.

There are 15 residues in the CDR3. CDR1 is SGHRS and CDR2 is YFSETQ in the germline V gene. V was pared by 1 base and J by 5 bases, with 15 bases between. What was sequenced was blood. This chain links TRBV5-1 with TRBJ1-1; D is undetermined. The TCR was taken from a man aged 40-49 years with Graves' ophthalmopathy. The CDR3 sequence is CASSLSGPPRTEAFF. The DNA of the CDR3 is TGCGCCAGCAGCTTGTCTGGACCCCCGCGGACTGAAGCTTTCTTT.